A single sample gave rise to the 14 T cell receptor beta chains below, sequenced in a study of T cells in narcolepsy. Profiling relied on immunoSEQ multiplex PCR, and the TCRdb table lists in-frame clones only, not all of them. Among some 16,000 clones, less than 90% were seen once, and the ten largest hold about two fifths. The source material was memory (CD45RA-) CD4+ T cells from blood. The receptor set was obtained from a human donor in good health.

The chain uses TRBV6-1 and TRBJ1-5; D is ambiguous. V was trimmed by 1 base and J by 7 bases, leaving 8 bases between them. CDR1 is MNHNS and CDR2 is SASEGT in the germline V gene. The CDR3 has 13 residues. Here the CDR3 reads CASSEVPGQPQHF. The CDR3 DNA sequence: TGTGCCAGCAGTGAAGTTCCCGGGCAGCCCCAGCATTTT.

This clone was detected a few times. The V and J genes are TRBV7-2 and TRBJ1-3; D is undetermined. The CDR3 is made up of 16 amino acids. Trimming cost V 1 base and J 5 bases, with 15 bases left between them. Per germline, CDR1 SGHTA and CDR2 FQGNSA. The CDR3 is CASSLESVGSRNTIYF. The CDR3 DNA reads TGTGCCAGCAGCTTAGAGTCCGTGGGCAGCAGAAACACCATATATTTT.

The chain couples TRBV9 to TRBJ2-1; no clear D. Trimming took off 4 bases at V and 6 bases at J, with 11 bases between the two ends. This CDR3 is 13 amino acids long. Germline V gene sequence: CDR1 SGDLS, CDR2 YYNGEE. The CDR3, as DNA: TGTGCCAGCAGCTCCCGGACCCTCAATGAGCAGTTCTTC. It codes for CASSSRTLNEQFF. The whole variable domain, remainder taken from reference TRBV9 and TRBJ2-1, is DSGVTQTPKHLITATGQRVTLRCSPRSGDLSVYWYQQSLDQGLQFLIQYYNGEERAKGNILERFSAQQFPDLHSELNLSSLELGDSALYFCASSSRTLNEQFFGPGTRLTVL.

This chain uses TRBV30 with TRBJ1-6, with D tentatively TRBD1 (5 bases). Trimming took 7 bases from V and 10 from J, leaving 23 bases between them. CDR1 GTSNPN and CDR2 SVGIG come from the germline V gene (reference sequence). The length of the CDR3 is 15 residues. The CDR3 DNA is TGTGCCTTCATATCGGGAGGGACCTACGTCTCACCCCTCCACTTT. This translates into CAFISGGTYVSPLHF.

In its sample, this clone was seen a few times. The genes are TRBV7-9 and TRBJ2-7; 9 bases line up with TRBD2. The germline V gene encodes CDR1 SEHNR and CDR2 FQNEAQ (reference sequence). The CDR3 has 14 amino acids. Trimming at V came to 4 bases and at J to 3 bases, leaving 4 bases not matched to a gene. The CDR3 region is CASSSRTSVYEQYF. CDR3 nucleotides: TGTGCCAGCAGCTCCAGGACTAGCGTCTACGAGCAGTACTTC.

The chain uses TRBV4-1 and TRBJ2-3, with a possible D match to TRBD2 (6 bases). With 1 base removed from V and 3 bases from J, the gap between germline ends came to 11 bases. The CDR3 runs to 15 residues. Per germline, CDR1 MGHRA and CDR2 YSYEKL. The CDR3 here is CASSQVGGKTDTQYF. The CDR3 nucleotides read TGCGCCAGCAGCCAAGTGGGCGGGAAGACAGATACGCAGTATTTT.

There are a few counts of this clone. V gene TRBV29-1 combines with J gene TRBJ2-5; tentatively, D is TRBD1 or TRBD2 (6 bases each). V dropped 3 bases and J dropped 1 base, with 15 bases sitting between them. The CDR3 loop spans 15 amino acids. Germline CDR1 reads SQVTM; CDR2 reads ANQGSEA. The CDR3 region has the DNA TGCAGCGTTGAGGGGGGAACGGGGGCCCAAGAGACCCAGTACTTC. This codes for CSVEGGTGAQETQYF.

The V and J genes are TRBV11-3 and TRBJ2-2; D possibly uses TRBD1 or TRBD2 (6 bases each). Trimming removed 3 bases at V and 7 bases at J, with 18 bases between. The CDR3 runs 16 residues. The germline CDR1 and CDR2 sequences are SGHNT and YENEEA. This chain's CDR3 is CASSLGGAATYGELFF. For the CDR3, the DNA is TGTGCCAGCAGCTTGGGGGGCGCGGCTACTTACGGGGAGCTGTTTTTT.

J is TRBJ1-1 and V is TRBV7-9; no firm D call. Germline CDR1 and CDR2: SEHNR and FQNEAQ (reference sequence). The germline V and J ends were trimmed by 5 bases and 3 bases, with 7 bases remaining between them. The CDR3 spans 12 residues. CDR3 protein: CASSLDYTEAFF. The CDR3 bases are TGTGCCAGCAGCCTGGACTACACTGAAGCTTTCTTT.

The chain links TRBV19 to TRBJ2-7; perhaps D is TRBD1 or TRBD2 (5 bases each). The CDR3 sequence is 13 residues long. Germline V gene lookup returns CDR1 LNHDA and CDR2 SQIVND (reference sequence). Trimming pared 5 bases from V and 2 bases from J, leaving 10 bases between. The CDR3 protein is CASSLGAAYEQYF. In DNA form, the CDR3 reads TGTGCCAGTAGTCTCGGGGCGGCCTACGAGCAGTACTTC. Filled out from reference TRBV19 and TRBJ2-7, the complete variable domain reads DGGITQSPKYLFRKEGQNVTLSCEQNLNHDAMYWYRQDPGQGLRLIYYSQIVNDFQKGDIAEGYSVSREKKESFPLTVTSAQKNPTAFYLCASSLGAAYEQYFGPGTRLTVT.

The J gene is TRBJ2-5, the V gene TRBV4-1; 8 nucleotides agree with TRBD2. With 0 bases clipped from V and 3 bases from J, the junction kept 6 bases outside the gene matches. Germline V lookup: CDR1 MGHRA, CDR2 YSYEKL. The CDR3 consists of 16 residues. The CDR3 nucleotides are TGCGCCAGCAGCCAAGATTACGGGGGGGTCAAAGAGACCCAGTACTTC. Protein product: CASSQDYGGVKETQYF.

The chain joins TRBV2 to TRBJ1-1; TRBD1 aligns across 11 bases. The CDR3 extends over 17 amino acids. The germline CDR1 and CDR2 sequences are SNHLY and FYNNEI. The ends lost 4 bases at V and 1 base at J; junction bases unmatched: 8. CDR3 DNA sequence: TGTGCCAGCAGTGCCCGGGACAGGGGGTTGCGGAACACTGAAGCTTTCTTT. Its translation: CASSARDRGLRNTEAFF.

The chain couples TRBV29-1 to TRBJ2-6; D ambiguous. V lost 1 base and J lost 0, with 7 bases in between. Germline V CDR1 and CDR2: SQVTM, ANQGSEA. This CDR3 spans 15 amino acids. The chain's CDR3 is CSVEGPSSGANVLTF. CDR3 nucleotide sequence: TGCAGCGTTGAAGGCCCCAGCTCTGGGGCCAACGTCCTGACTTTC.

The rearrangement joins TRBV19 to TRBJ2-5, with TRBD1 identical over 9 bases. This CDR3 is 16 amino acids long. The germline V gene encodes CDR1 LNHDA and CDR2 SQIVND (reference sequence). V shed 4 bases and J 4 bases; nucleotides not matched to a gene: 10. This CDR3 reads CASSRGQDRGRETQYF. The CDR3, as DNA: TGTGCCAGTAGTAGGGGCCAGGACAGGGGACGAGAGACCCAGTACTTC.